The 7 T cell receptor beta chains below all came from one sample that was sequenced in a study of cytomegalovirus exposure and HLA in healthy donors. The PCR was carried out with 60 Vbeta primers and 13 Jbeta primers. Assay used: immunoSEQ multiplex PCR; TCRdb lists only in-frame clones, some missing. The sample holds approximately 150,000 clones, approximately 79% seen once. Sequenced input: PBMCs. These receptors all stem from a man in his forties or fifties in good health and CMV-seronegative.

The chain employs TRBV4-1 and TRBJ1-5; weak D call: TRBD1 (5 bases). Germline V CDR1 and CDR2: MGHRA, YSYEKL. Trimming took 1 base from V and 4 from J, leaving 11 bases between them. The CDR3 is made up of 15 amino acids. The CDR3 here is CASSQVLGANQPQHF. The DNA of the CDR3 is TGCGCCAGCAGCCAAGTTCTAGGGGCTAATCAGCCCCAGCATTTT.

The chain recombines TRBV28 with TRBJ1-3; possible D gene TRBD1, 6 bases. V was trimmed by 5 bases and J by 0 bases, leaving 17 bases between them. The CDR3 length is 17 residues. Germline lookup yields CDR1 MDHEN and CDR2 SYDVKM. The CDR3 protein is CASSPSGHQYSGNTIYF. In DNA, the CDR3 is TGTGCCAGCAGTCCATCGGGACACCAGTACTCTGGAAACACCATATATTTT.

The chain links TRBV7-9 to TRBJ2-5; 8 bases match TRBD2. V dropped 5 bases and J dropped 2; count of bases not matched to a gene: 10. Per the germline V gene, CDR1 is SEHNR and CDR2 is FQNEAQ (reference sequence). The CDR3 runs to 16 residues. CDR3 region: CASSDHSGTQQETQYF. CDR3 DNA sequence: TGTGCCAGCAGCGACCATAGCGGGACTCAACAAGAGACCCAGTACTTC.

This clone is a singleton in its sample. V gene TRBV27 combines with J gene TRBJ2-5; 11 nucleotides agree with TRBD2. The ends lost 3 bases at V and 3 bases at J; junction bases unmatched: 9. The CDR3 runs 17 residues. Germline V lookup: CDR1 MNHEY, CDR2 SMNVEV (reference sequence). CDR3 region: CASSLRWTSGSKETQYF. The CDR3 DNA sequence: TGTGCCAGCAGTTTGAGATGGACTAGCGGGTCGAAAGAGACCCAGTACTTC.

V and J are TRBV6-1 and TRBJ2-1; D is perhaps TRBD2 (6 bases). Germline V gene data show CDR1 as MNHNS and CDR2 as SASEGT. CDR3 length equals 16 residues. The V end lost 1 base, the J end lost 0 bases, and 10 bases lay between the germline ends. This CDR3 is CASSEVGGNSYNEQFF. In DNA, the CDR3 is TGTGCCAGCAGTGAAGTAGGCGGGAACTCCTACAATGAGCAGTTCTTC.

This clone was seen only once. The V gene is TRBV5-1, the J gene TRBJ2-3; the D gene is possibly TRBD2 (5 bases). The CDR3 contains 15 residues. The V gene lost 4 bases and the J gene lost 4 bases, with 16 bases spanning the gap. The germline gives CDR1 SGHRS, CDR2 YFSETQ. This chain's CDR3 is CASSPDRGVADTQYF. The DNA of the CDR3 is TGCGCCAGCAGCCCGGACCGGGGAGTCGCAGATACGCAGTATTTT.

The J gene is TRBJ2-7, the V gene TRBV2; 7 bases are a match to TRBD1. The length of the CDR3 is 16 residues. Trimming took 1 base from V and 3 from J; bases not matched to a gene: 9. Germline V gene data show CDR1 as SNHLY and CDR2 as FYNNEI. CDR3 coding DNA: TGTGCCAGCAGTGAAGTTAGACAGGGTAGAAACTACGAGCAGTACTTC. Its protein is CASSEVRQGRNYEQYF. The full variable domain, in which reference TRBV2 and TRBJ2-7 provide the parts outside the CDR3, is EPEVTQTPSHQVTQMGQEVILRCVPISNHLYFYWYRQILGQKVEFLVSFYNNEISEKSEIFDDQFSVERPDGSNFTLKIRSTKLEDSAMYFCASSEVRQGRNYEQYFGPGTRLTVT.